This record looks at one TCR beta chain sequence and its context. Profiled with immunoSEQ multiplex PCR; TCRdb holds only in-frame clones, not every one. The sample includes 110,000 to 150,000 clones, 88% of them seen just once. The CDR3 runs to 15 residues. Germline V CDR1 and CDR2: SGHTA, FQGTGA. V trimming: 5 bases; J trimming: 5 bases; junction bases outside the gene matches: 10. The sample originates from a study of blood T cell repertoires in COVID-19. Study at large: Samples representing acute and convalescent COVID-19 were sourced from the United States, Italy and Spain.

J is TRBJ1-1 and V is TRBV7-3; 8 nucleotides line up with TRBD1. This clonotype was sampled from a woman between 45 and 60 years old with acute or convalescent COVID-19. The sequencing sample was made of peripheral blood. CDR3 sequence reads: CASSKNPGGSTEAFF. DNA for the CDR3: TGTGCCAGCAGCAAAAACCCAGGGGGCTCGACTGAAGCTTTCTTT.